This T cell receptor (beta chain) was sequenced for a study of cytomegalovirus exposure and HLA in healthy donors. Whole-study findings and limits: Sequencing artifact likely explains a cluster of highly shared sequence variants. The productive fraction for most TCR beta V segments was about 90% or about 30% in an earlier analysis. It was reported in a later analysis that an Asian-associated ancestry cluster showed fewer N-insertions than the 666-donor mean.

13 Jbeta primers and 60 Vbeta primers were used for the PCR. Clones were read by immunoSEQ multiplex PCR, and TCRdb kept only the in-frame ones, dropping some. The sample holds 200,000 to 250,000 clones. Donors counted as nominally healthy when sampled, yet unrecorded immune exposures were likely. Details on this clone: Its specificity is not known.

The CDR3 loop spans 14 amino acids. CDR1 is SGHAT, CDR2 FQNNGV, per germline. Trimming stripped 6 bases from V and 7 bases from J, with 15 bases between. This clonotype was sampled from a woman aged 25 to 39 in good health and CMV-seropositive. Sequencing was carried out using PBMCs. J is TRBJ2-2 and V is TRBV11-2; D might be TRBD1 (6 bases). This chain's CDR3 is CASRRTTGIGELFF. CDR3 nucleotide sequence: TGTGCCAGCAGGCGGACGACAGGTATCGGGGAGCTGTTTTTT.